Following are 11 T cell receptor beta chains from one sample sequenced in a study of early T cells in non-severe SARS-CoV-2 infection. TCRdb called the 5' RACE reads again in MiXCR, with one record for every CDR3 protein. This table holds 28,000 or so distinct CDR3 sequences, 3.5% to 4.5% found once. The sequenced material came from whole blood. These TCRs come from an adult who was a healthcare worker with PCR-confirmed SARS-CoV-2 infection or an uninfected control (not recorded which).

This clonotype was seen ten or more times. The rearrangement links TRBV20-1 to TRBJ2-3; D is tentatively TRBD1 or TRBD2 (5 bases each). Germline CDR1 DFQATT, CDR2 SNEGSKA (reference sequence). Trimming stripped 5 bases from V and 0 bases from J, with 27 bases between. This CDR3 has 19 residues. The CDR3 loop reads CSAPLSGHQGRASTDTQYF. DNA for the CDR3: TGCAGTGCTCCGCTTTCAGGACACCAAGGGAGAGCTAGCACAGATACGCAGTATTTT.

This clonotype was counted at least ten times. The chain joins TRBV10-3 to TRBJ2-2; 13 nucleotides agree with TRBD2. V shed 5 bases and J 0 bases; nucleotides not matched to a gene: 3. The CDR3 runs 17 residues. Per germline, CDR1 ENHRY and CDR2 SYGVKD. The CDR3 sequence: CAISRLAGGSNTGELFF. Here the CDR3 DNA reads TGTGCCATCAGTCGACTAGCGGGAGGTTCGAACACCGGGGAGCTGTTTTTT.

This clonotype was counted many times. This chain joins TRBV6-5 and TRBJ2-7; D perhaps matches TRBD1 (6 bases). Germline V lookup: CDR1 MNHEY, CDR2 SVGAGI. The V end lost 0 bases, the J end lost 7 bases, and 19 bases lay between the germline ends. The CDR3 length is 16 residues. DNA of the CDR3: TGTGCCAGCAGTTACTCGATGGACGTGGGGGCTGATGAGCAGTACTTC. Encoded protein: CASSYSMDVGADEQYF.

The chain links TRBV9 to TRBJ1-1, with 9 positions matching TRBD1. This CDR3 has 14 amino acids. The V gene's germline CDR1 is SGDLS and CDR2 YYNGEE. The V gene end was trimmed by 1 base and the J gene end by 8 bases; junction bases not matched to a gene: 6. The CDR3 sequence: CASSVSRGQGEAFF. In DNA form, the CDR3 reads TGTGCCAGCAGCGTATCCCGAGGACAGGGGGAAGCTTTCTTT.

This clonotype ranks as medium-sized. The gene calls are TRBV21-1 and TRBJ2-7; TRBD1 is the table's D call and was not checked against the DNA. TRBV21-1 is marked as a pseudogene. This CDR3 spans 18 amino acids. In DNA, the CDR3 is TGTGCCAGCAGCCCAAAGATGGGGGGGACCCATAAACCCTACGAGCAGTACTTC. It is translated as CASSPKMGGTHKPYEQYF.

As for this clonotype: It may be a read error: a sequence one base away is much more abundant. This rearrangement joins TRBV14 to TRBJ1-2; TRBD1 matches 8 bases. Germline loops: CDR1 SGHDN, CDR2 FVKESK. This CDR3 is built from 15 residues. CDR3 protein: CVSSPGQAGGYGYTF. The CDR3 region has the DNA TGTGTCAGCAGCCCGGGACAGGCGGGTGGGTATGGCTACACCTTC.

This clonotype was observed at least ten times. V usage is TRBV27 and J usage is TRBJ2-4; D might be TRBD1 or TRBD2, each matching 5 bases. CDR3 size: 14 residues. Between the trimmed V and J ends, which lost 3 bases and 3 bases, there was a span of 9 bases. CDR1 and CDR2 (germline): MNHEY, SMNVEV (reference sequence). Written as DNA, the CDR3 is TGTGCCAGCAGTTTCGGGACGAGCAAAAACATTCAGTACTTC. Translated: CASSFGTSKNIQYF.

This clonotype was picked up a small number of times. V is TRBV7-8 and J is TRBJ2-5; no clear D. Trimming stripped 5 bases from V and 2 bases from J, with 12 bases between. CDR1 and CDR2 from the germline V gene are SGHVS and FQNEAQ. The CDR3 has 14 amino acids. The CDR3 reads CASSNRAWQETQYF. The CDR3 coding sequence is TGTGCCAGCAGCAACCGGGCATGGCAAGAGACCCAGTACTTC.

The table lists this clonotype with many counts. CDR3 protein: CASSLDRGSSYEQYF. CDR3 DNA sequence: TGTGCCAGCAGCCTCGACAGGGGAAGCTCCTACGAGCAGTACTTC. The chain links TRBV5-4 to TRBJ2-7; 8 bases map to TRBD1. J was trimmed by 0 bases and V by 4 bases; bases with no gene match: 6. In germline, CDR1 is SGHNT, CDR2 YYREEE (reference sequence). This CDR3 has 15 residues.

This clonotype has a count of ten or more. The gene calls are TRBV4-1 and TRBJ2-7; 8 bases are shared with TRBD2. V dropped 0 bases and J dropped 4; count of bases not matched to a gene: 11. There are 17 residues in the CDR3. Per the germline V gene, CDR1 is MGHRA and CDR2 is YSYEKL. CDR3 protein: CASSQERMTGGRYEQYF. As DNA, the CDR3 is TGCGCCAGCAGCCAAGAAAGAATGACGGGAGGGCGGTACGAGCAGTACTTC.

This clonotype was recorded many times. This chain joins TRBV14 and TRBJ2-1; D might be TRBD2 (5 bases). From germline, CDR1 is SGHDN and CDR2 FVKESK. The CDR3 has 13 residues. Trimming pared 5 bases from V and 7 bases from J, leaving 12 bases between. CDR3 in DNA: TGTGCCAGCAGCTTTACGGGATGGAATGAGCAGTTCTTC. This codes for CASSFTGWNEQFF.